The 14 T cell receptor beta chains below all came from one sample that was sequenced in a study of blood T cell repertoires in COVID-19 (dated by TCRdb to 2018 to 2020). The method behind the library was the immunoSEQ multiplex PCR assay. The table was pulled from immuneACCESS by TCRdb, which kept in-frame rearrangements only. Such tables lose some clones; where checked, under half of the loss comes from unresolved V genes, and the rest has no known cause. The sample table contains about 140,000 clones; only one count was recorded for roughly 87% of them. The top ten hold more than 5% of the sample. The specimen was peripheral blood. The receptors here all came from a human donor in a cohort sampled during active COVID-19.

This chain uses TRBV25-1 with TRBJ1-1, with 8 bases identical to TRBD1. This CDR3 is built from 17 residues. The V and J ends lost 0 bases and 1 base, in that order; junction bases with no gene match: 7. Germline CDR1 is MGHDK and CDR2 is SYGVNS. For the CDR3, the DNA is TGTGCCAGCAGTGAATATGGACAGGGCCCCCCGAACACTGAAGCTTTCTTT. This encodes CASSEYGQGPPNTEAFF. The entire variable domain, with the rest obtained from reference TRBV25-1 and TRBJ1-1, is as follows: EADIYQTPRYLVIGTGKKITLECSQTMGHDKMYWYQQDPGMELHLIHYSYGVNSTEKGDLSSESTVSRIRTEHFPLTLESARPSHTSQYLCASSEYGQGPPNTEAFFGQGTRLTVV.

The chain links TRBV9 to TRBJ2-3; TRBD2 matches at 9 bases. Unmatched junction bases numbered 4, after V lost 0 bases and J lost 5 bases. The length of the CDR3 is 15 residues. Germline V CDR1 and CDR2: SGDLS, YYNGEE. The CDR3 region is CASSVDGRGGDTQYF. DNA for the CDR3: TGTGCCAGCAGCGTAGATGGGCGGGGGGGAGATACGCAGTATTTT.

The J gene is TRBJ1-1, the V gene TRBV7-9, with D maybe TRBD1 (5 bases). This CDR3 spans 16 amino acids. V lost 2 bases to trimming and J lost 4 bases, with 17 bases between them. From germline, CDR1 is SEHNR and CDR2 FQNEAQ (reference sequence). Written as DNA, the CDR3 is TGTGCCAGCAGCTTACAAACGACAGCCAAGGGCACTGAAGCTTTCTTT. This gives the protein CASSLQTTAKGTEAFF. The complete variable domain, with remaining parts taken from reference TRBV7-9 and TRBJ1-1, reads DTGVSQNPRHKITKRGQNVTFRCDPISEHNRLYWYRQTLGQGPEFLTYFQNEAQLEKSRLLSDRFSAERPKGSFSTLEIQRTEQGDSAMYLCASSLQTTAKGTEAFFGQGTRLTVV.

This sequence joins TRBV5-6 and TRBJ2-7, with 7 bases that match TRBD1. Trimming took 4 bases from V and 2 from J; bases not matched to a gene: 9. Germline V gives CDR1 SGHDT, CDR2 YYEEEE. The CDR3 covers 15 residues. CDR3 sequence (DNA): TGTGCCAGCAGCCTGGACAGGCTCCAGCCCTACGAGCAGTACTTC. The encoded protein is CASSLDRLQPYEQYF.

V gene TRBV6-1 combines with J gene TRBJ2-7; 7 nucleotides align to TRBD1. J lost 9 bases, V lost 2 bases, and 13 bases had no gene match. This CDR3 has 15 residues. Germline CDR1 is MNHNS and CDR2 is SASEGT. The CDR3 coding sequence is TGTGCCAGCAGTGAACCGGGGACAGCGATTGCGGGGCAGTACTTC. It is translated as CASSEPGTAIAGQYF.

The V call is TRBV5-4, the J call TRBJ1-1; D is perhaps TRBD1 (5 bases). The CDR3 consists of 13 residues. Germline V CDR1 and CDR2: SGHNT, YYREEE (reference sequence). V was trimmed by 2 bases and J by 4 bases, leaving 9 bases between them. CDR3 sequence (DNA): TGTGCCAGCAGCTTTGGGGGGGGCACTGAAGCTTTCTTT. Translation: CASSFGGGTEAFF. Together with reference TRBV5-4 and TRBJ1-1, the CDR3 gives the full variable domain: ETGVTQSPTHLIKTRGQQVTLRCSSQSGHNTVSWYQQALGQGPQFIFQYYREEENGRGNFPPRFSGLQFPNYSSELNVNALELDDSALYLCASSFGGGTEAFFGQGTRLTVV.

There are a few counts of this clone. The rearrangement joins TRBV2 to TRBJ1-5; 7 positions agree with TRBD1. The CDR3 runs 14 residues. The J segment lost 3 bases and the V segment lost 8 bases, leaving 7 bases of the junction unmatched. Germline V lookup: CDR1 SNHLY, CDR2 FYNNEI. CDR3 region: CASAETGINQPQHF. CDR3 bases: TGTGCCAGCGCCGAGACAGGGATCAATCAGCCCCAGCATTTT. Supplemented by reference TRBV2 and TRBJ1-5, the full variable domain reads EPEVTQTPSHQVTQMGQEVILRCVPISNHLYFYWYRQILGQKVEFLVSFYNNEISEKSEIFDDQFSVERPDGSNFTLKIRSTKLEDSAMYFCASAETGINQPQHFGDGTRLSIL.

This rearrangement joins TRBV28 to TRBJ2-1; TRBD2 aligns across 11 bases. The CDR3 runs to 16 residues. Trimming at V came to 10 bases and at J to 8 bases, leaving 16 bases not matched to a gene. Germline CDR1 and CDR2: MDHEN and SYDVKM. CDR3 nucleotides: TGTGCCACCAAACTAGCGGGAGTCGCGGGGGAGCATGAGCAGTTCTTC. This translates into CATKLAGVAGEHEQFF.

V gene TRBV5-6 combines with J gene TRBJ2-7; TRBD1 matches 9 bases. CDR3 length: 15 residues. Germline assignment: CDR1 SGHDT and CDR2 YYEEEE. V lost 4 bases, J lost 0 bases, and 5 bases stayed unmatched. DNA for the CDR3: TGTGCCAGCAGCCCTAGGACAGGGGTCTCCTACGAGCAGTACTTC. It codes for CASSPRTGVSYEQYF.

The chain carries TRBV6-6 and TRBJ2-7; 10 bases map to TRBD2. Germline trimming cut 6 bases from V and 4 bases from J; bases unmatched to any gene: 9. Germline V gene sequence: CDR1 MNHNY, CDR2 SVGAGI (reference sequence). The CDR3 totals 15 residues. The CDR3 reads CASSLGLAEGYEQYF. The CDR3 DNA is TGTGCCAGCAGCCTCGGACTAGCGGAGGGTTACGAGCAGTACTTC.

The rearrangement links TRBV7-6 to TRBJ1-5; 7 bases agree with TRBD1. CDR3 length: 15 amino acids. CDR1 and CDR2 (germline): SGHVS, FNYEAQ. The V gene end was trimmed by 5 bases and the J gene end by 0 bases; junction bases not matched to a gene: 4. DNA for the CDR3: TGTGCCAGCAGCCTGGGGACAGATAGCAATCAGCCCCAGCATTTT. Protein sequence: CASSLGTDSNQPQHF.

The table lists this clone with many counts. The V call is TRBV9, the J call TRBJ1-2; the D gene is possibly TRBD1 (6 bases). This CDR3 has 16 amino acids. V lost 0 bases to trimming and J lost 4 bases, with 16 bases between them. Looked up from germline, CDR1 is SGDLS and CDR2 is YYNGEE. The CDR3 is CASSVGQTGGVYGYTF. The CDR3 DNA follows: TGTGCCAGCAGCGTAGGACAGACAGGAGGAGTCTATGGCTACACCTTC.

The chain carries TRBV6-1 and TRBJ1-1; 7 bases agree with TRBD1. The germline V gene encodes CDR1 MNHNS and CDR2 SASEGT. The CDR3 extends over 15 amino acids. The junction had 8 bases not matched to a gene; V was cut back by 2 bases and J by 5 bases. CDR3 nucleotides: TGTGCCAGCAGTGAACTAGGGGGCTCTGAGACTGAAGCTTTCTTT. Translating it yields CASSELGGSETEAFF.

CDR3 in amino acids: CASSEAPGQGADTQYF. The CDR3 DNA reads TGTGCCAGCAGTGAAGCGCCGGGACAGGGGGCAGATACGCAGTATTTT. The rearrangement links TRBV6-1 to TRBJ2-3; TRBD1 matches at 11 bases. The germline V gene has CDR1 MNHNS and CDR2 SASEGT. The CDR3 runs 16 residues. Losses at the gene ends were 0 bases for V and 4 bases for J; bases not matched to a gene: 3.